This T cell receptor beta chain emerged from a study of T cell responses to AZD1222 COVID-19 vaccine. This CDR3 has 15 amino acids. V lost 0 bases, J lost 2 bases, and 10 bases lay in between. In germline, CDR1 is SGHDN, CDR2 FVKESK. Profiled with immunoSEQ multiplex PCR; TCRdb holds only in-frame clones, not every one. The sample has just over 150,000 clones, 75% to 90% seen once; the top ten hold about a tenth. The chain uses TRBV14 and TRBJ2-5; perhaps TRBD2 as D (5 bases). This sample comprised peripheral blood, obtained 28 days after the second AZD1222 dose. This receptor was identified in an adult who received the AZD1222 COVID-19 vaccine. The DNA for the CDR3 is TGTGCCAGCAGCCAAGAGCGGACGGGACAAGAGACCCAGTACTTC. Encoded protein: CASSQERTGQETQYF.